This TCR beta chain stems from a study of beta chain features in type 1 diabetes. For the study at large: No age, gender or cell yield differences were seen between patients and healthy donors.

Trimming at V came to 0 bases and at J to 12 bases, leaving 10 bases not matched to a gene. The CDR3 extends over 17 amino acids. Per the germline V gene, CDR1 is MGHRA and CDR2 is YSYEKL. There are a few counts of this clone. Its antigen is not identified. Study results and caveats: PCR, the amplification step, might favor shorter templates, equally in patients and controls. Type 1 diabetes patients showed a moderate but significant shortening of TCRB CDR3s in all four CD4+ subsets. There was a possibility that cDNA sequencing over-represented cells with high TCR expression.

The sequenced template was cDNA made from the entire isolated RNA. Sequencing of naive, central memory and regulatory T cell samples gave an average of approximately 3.3 million reads. Profiled with immunoSEQ multiplex PCR; TCRdb holds only in-frame clones, not every one. Of 350,000 to 400,000 clones in the sample, around an eighth were seen once. The specimen was naive CD4+ T cells from blood. V gene TRBV4-1 combines with J gene TRBJ2-1, with 14 bases matching TRBD2. The sequence derives from a young woman with type 1 diabetes. Here the CDR3 reads CASSQDRGTSGRIGQFF. CDR3 bases: TGCGCCAGCAGCCAAGATCGAGGGACTAGCGGGAGAATCGGGCAGTTCTTC.